The next 21 T cell receptor beta chains were all read from a single sample in a study of STAT3 mutations in large granular lymphocyte leukemia. These receptors are not linked to any known antigen. The protocol was immunoSEQ multiplex PCR, while the TCRdb copy is restricted to in-frame clones and leaves out a portion. Among roughly 6,500 clones listed, 57% were seen once. Study-wide points: Every T-LGLL patient had at least one immunodominant TCRbeta clonotype.

Sequencing used peripheral blood mononuclear cells. These receptors were taken from a boy aged 5-17 years with T-cell large granular lymphocyte leukemia. Some clones in this sample may be carry-over from other donors' samples.

The chain couples TRBV5-1 to TRBJ2-3; D tentatively fits TRBD1 or TRBD2 (5 bases each). The CDR3 runs to 15 residues. Looked up from germline, CDR1 is SGHRS and CDR2 is YFSETQ. Trimming removed 0 bases from V and 3 bases from J, with 11 bases in between. As DNA, the CDR3 is TGCGCCAGCAGCTTGGCAGCAGGGAGTACAGATACGCAGTATTTT. It translates to CASSLAAGSTDTQYF.

The rearrangement links TRBV5-1 to TRBJ2-5; the D gene is possibly TRBD1 (7 bases). CDR1 SGHRS and CDR2 YFSETQ come from the germline V gene. This CDR3 contains 14 residues. Trimming removed 0 bases from V and 5 bases from J, with 11 bases in between. The CDR3 spells CASSLGPGGETQYF. In DNA, the CDR3 is TGCGCCAGCAGCTTGGGTCCAGGGGGGGAGACCCAGTACTTC.

The chain joins TRBV28 to TRBJ1-5; TRBD1 matches at 10 bases. V was pared by 5 bases and J by 6 bases, with 13 bases of the junction left unmatched. Germline V gene sequence: CDR1 MDHEN, CDR2 SYDVKM. CDR3 length: 17 amino acids. This CDR3 reads CASSDDFRDRGFQPQHF. As DNA, the CDR3 is TGTGCCAGCAGTGACGATTTCCGGGACAGGGGTTTTCAGCCCCAGCATTTT.

A few counts support this clone. The V gene is TRBV4-1, the J gene TRBJ1-5; 7 bases are shared with TRBD1. Germline CDR1 MGHRA, CDR2 YSYEKL. The CDR3 is 16 residues long. The V and J ends lost 5 bases and 0 bases, in that order; junction bases with no gene match: 7. This CDR3 reads CASSGRTGDSNQPQHF. CDR3 bases: TGCGCCAGCAGCGGTCGAACAGGGGATAGCAATCAGCCCCAGCATTTT.

This clone was seen a handful of times. The J gene is TRBJ1-1, the V gene TRBV7-9; D is uncertain. Trimming removed 11 bases from V and 2 bases from J, with 12 bases in between. The CDR3 length is 12 residues. CDR1 is SEHNR, CDR2 FQNEAQ, per germline (reference sequence). The CDR3 DNA sequence: TGTGCCTTGAGGGCTGTAAACACTGAAGCTTTCTTT. Protein sequence: CALRAVNTEAFF.

This clone was recorded a few times. The chain links TRBV7-9 to TRBJ2-7; D remains unclear. Deletions cut 0 bases from V and 4 bases from J, with 4 bases between. The CDR3 spans 12 residues. Germline V gene data show CDR1 as SEHNR and CDR2 as FQNEAQ (reference sequence). For the CDR3, the DNA is TGTGCCAGCAGCTTAGCCCTATACGAGCAGTACTTC. It specifies CASSLALYEQYF. The full variable domain, in which reference TRBV7-9 and TRBJ2-7 provide the parts outside the CDR3, is DTGVSQNPRHKITKRGQNVTFRCDPISEHNRLYWYRQTLGQGPEFLTYFQNEAQLEKSRLLSDRFSAERPKGSFSTLEIQRTEQGDSAMYLCASSLALYEQYFGPGTRLTVT.

This clone was detected only a few times. This chain connects TRBV7-9 to TRBJ1-2; the D is unclear. The germline V gene encodes CDR1 SEHNR and CDR2 FQNEAQ (reference sequence). CDR3 length equals 13 residues. V was trimmed by 0 bases and J by 4 bases, leaving 6 bases between them. As DNA, the CDR3 is TGTGCCAGCAGCTTAGCAGGGTTCTATGGCTACACCTTC. Residues: CASSLAGFYGYTF.

This clone was detected once. J is TRBJ2-3 and V is TRBV12-5, with TRBD2 matching 10 bases. CDR3 length: 15 amino acids. Germline loops: CDR1 LGHNT, CDR2 FRNRAP. Losses at the gene ends were 1 base for V and 7 bases for J; bases not matched to a gene: 5. Written as DNA, the CDR3 is TGTGCTAGTGGTTTGGGGACTAGCGGATCTTATACGCAGTATTTT. It translates to CASGLGTSGSYTQYF.

The chain recombines TRBV5-4 with TRBJ2-1; TRBD2 agrees at 7 bases. The V gene's germline CDR1 is SGHNT and CDR2 YYREEE (reference sequence). V was clipped by 3 bases and J by 9 bases; unmatched bases: 9. This CDR3 spans 14 amino acids. CDR3 DNA sequence: TGTGCCAGCAGCTCAGCTAGCGGTCAAGGTGAGCAGTTCTTC. Residues: CASSSASGQGEQFF. The full variable domain, with the rest looked up from reference TRBV5-4 and TRBJ2-1, is ETGVTQSPTHLIKTRGQQVTLRCSSQSGHNTVSWYQQALGQGPQFIFQYYREEENGRGNFPPRFSGLQFPNYSSELNVNALELDDSALYLCASSSASGQGEQFFGPGTRLTVL.

This clone appeared a few times. The chain combines TRBV2 with TRBJ1-5, with D possibly TRBD1 on 5 matching bases. The CDR3 has 16 amino acids. Trimming left V 7 bases short and J 4 bases short, with 20 bases between. Germline CDR1 SNHLY, CDR2 FYNNEI. The CDR3, as DNA: TGTGCCAGCACCAGCACAACGGGGGGAGGGAATCAGCCCCAGCATTTT. As protein: CASTSTTGGGNQPQHF.

The gene calls are TRBV4-1 and TRBJ1-2; D gene ambiguous. CDR3 size: 12 residues. Germline CDR1 and CDR2: MGHRA and YSYEKL. V was cut by 0 bases and J by 8 bases, with 7 bases left in between. The CDR3 sequence: CASSQEGVGYTF. In DNA, the CDR3 is TGCGCCAGCAGCCAAGAAGGCGTCGGCTACACCTTC.

CDR3 in amino acids: CASSLAHEQYF. Written as DNA, the CDR3 is TGTGCCAGCAGCTTAGCGCACGAGCAGTACTTC. The genes are TRBV11-2 and TRBJ2-7; no clear D gene. The CDR3 extends over 11 amino acids. Trimming removed 1 base from V and 5 bases from J, with 3 bases in between. Germline lookup yields CDR1 SGHAT and CDR2 FQNNGV.

The V call is TRBV14, the J call TRBJ1-2; possibly TRBD1 for D (6 bases). V lost 3 bases and J lost 5, with 19 bases in between. There are 16 residues in the CDR3. Per the germline V gene, CDR1 is SGHDN and CDR2 is FVKESK. Here the CDR3 reads CASSQPGQNVLYGYTF. In DNA, the CDR3 is TGTGCCAGCAGCCAGCCGGGACAAAATGTACTTTATGGCTACACCTTC. Based on the CDR3 plus reference TRBV14 and TRBJ1-2, the full variable domain is EAGVTQFPSHSVIEKGQTVTLRCDPISGHDNLYWYRRVMGKEIKFLLHFVKESKQDESGMPNNRFLAERTGGTYSTLKVQPAELEDSGVYFCASSQPGQNVLYGYTFGSGTRLTVV.

The genes are TRBV7-8 and TRBJ1-5; D remains ambiguous. This CDR3 has 16 residues. Trimming left V 1 base short and J 4 bases short, with 14 bases between. Looked up from germline, CDR1 is SGHVS and CDR2 is FQNEAQ. The CDR3 DNA reads TGTGCCAGCAGCTTAGAGGCGACATGGGCAAATCAGCCCCAGCATTTT. Its translation is CASSLEATWANQPQHF.

The gene calls are TRBV7-9 and TRBJ2-7, with 10 bases fitting TRBD1. CDR1 SEHNR and CDR2 FQNEAQ come from the germline V gene (reference sequence). The CDR3 runs to 15 residues. V shed 6 bases, J shed 4 bases, and the junction held 9 bases outside the gene matches. The CDR3, as DNA: TGTGCCAGCAGTGCACGACAGGGGGCAGGTTACGAGCAGTACTTC. This encodes CASSARQGAGYEQYF.

The chain combines TRBV30 with TRBJ1-5; TRBD1 aligns across 8 bases. Germline values: CDR1 GTSNPN, CDR2 SVGIG (reference sequence). The trim removed 2 bases at V and 9 bases at J, leaving 6 bases unmatched. CDR3 size: 13 residues. In DNA form, the CDR3 reads TGTGCCTGGAGTCAGGACAGGGCTCGGCCCCAGCATTTT. Translation gives CAWSQDRARPQHF.

The rearrangement joins TRBV7-9 to TRBJ2-1; TRBD2 aligns across 7 bases. The V gene end was trimmed by 5 bases and the J gene end by 1 base; junction bases not matched to a gene: 5. Germline values: CDR1 SEHNR, CDR2 FQNEAQ (reference sequence). The CDR3 spans 15 residues. CDR3 coding DNA: TGTGCCAGCAGCCCCCGGGGGGTATCCTACAATGAGCAGTTCTTC. Protein: CASSPRGVSYNEQFF.

The chain couples TRBV28 to TRBJ1-4, with 7 nucleotides matching TRBD1. The CDR3 covers 14 residues. V was clipped by 6 bases and J by 8 bases; unmatched bases: 9. Germline lookup yields CDR1 MDHEN and CDR2 SYDVKM. This chain's CDR3 is CASREGQRGEKLFF. The CDR3 DNA is TGTGCCAGCAGGGAGGGACAGAGGGGGGAAAAACTGTTTTTT.

This clone has only a few counts. V gene TRBV2 combines with J gene TRBJ1-2; D unresolved. The CDR3 runs to 12 residues. The V gene's germline CDR1 is SNHLY and CDR2 FYNNEI. Trimming cost V 11 bases and J 8 bases, with 18 bases left between them. The DNA of the CDR3 is TGTGCCTCAATGTCTGGGGTTTACGGCTACACCTTC. This codes for CASMSGVYGYTF.

The chain is built from TRBV5-1 and TRBJ2-7; D gene unclear. Germline V lookup: CDR1 SGHRS, CDR2 YFSETQ. The CDR3 is made up of 14 amino acids. The V gene lost 3 bases and the J gene lost 6 bases, with 16 bases spanning the gap. Here the CDR3 reads CASSSGKGSIEQYF. CDR3 nucleotide sequence: TGCGCCAGCAGCTCCGGTAAGGGTTCTATCGAGCAGTACTTC.

There are a few counts of this clone. The chain links TRBV4-1 to TRBJ1-6; D may be TRBD1 (5 bases). Trimming took off 0 bases at V and 7 bases at J, with 13 bases between the two ends. Germline values: CDR1 MGHRA, CDR2 YSYEKL. The CDR3 has 16 amino acids. CDR3 protein: CASSQEPGVWNSPLHF. CDR3 DNA sequence: TGCGCCAGCAGCCAAGAACCGGGGGTTTGGAATTCACCCCTCCACTTT.